The 5 T cell receptor beta chains below were found in one sample sequenced in a study of T cell responses to AZD1222 COVID-19 vaccine. TCRdb's copy holds only in-frame clones and misses some; the assay was immunoSEQ multiplex PCR. This repertoire shows some 130,000 clones, 88% found once; its top ten account for about 3.5%. This sample comprised peripheral blood, obtained on day 0 of AZD1222 vaccination. Receptor source: an adult in good health.

The chain couples TRBV13 to TRBJ2-6; 8 bases line up with TRBD1. With 5 bases clipped from V and 5 bases from J, the junction kept 8 bases outside the gene matches. Germline V gene lookup returns CDR1 PRHDT and CDR2 FYEKMQ (reference sequence). The CDR3 extends over 16 amino acids. The CDR3 reads CASSPQQGVRANVLTF. The CDR3 nucleotides are TGTGCCAGCAGCCCACAACAGGGGGTTCGGGCCAACGTCCTGACTTTC.

The chain carries TRBV19 and TRBJ1-1; D is ambiguous. V was cut by 5 bases and J by 4 bases, with 11 bases left in between. The CDR3 extends over 13 amino acids. Germline V gene data show CDR1 as LNHDA and CDR2 as SQIVND (reference sequence). CDR3 protein: CASSQTYLTEAFF. The CDR3 DNA is TGTGCCAGTAGTCAGACATATCTCACTGAAGCTTTCTTT.

The chain employs TRBV5-6 and TRBJ1-6, with TRBD1 matching 8 bases. CDR1 and CDR2 from the germline V gene are SGHDT and YYEEEE. The trim removed 3 bases at V and 0 bases at J, leaving 2 bases unmatched. The CDR3 consists of 16 residues. The CDR3 reads CASSWTGTSYNSPLHF. DNA for the CDR3: TGTGCCAGCAGCTGGACAGGGACCTCCTATAATTCACCCCTCCACTTT.

This rearrangement joins TRBV21-1 to TRBJ1-1; the table assigns TRBD1, which was not confirmed against the DNA. TRBV21-1 constitutes a pseudogene. This CDR3 has 18 residues. The CDR3 here is CASSKEGTGGGVEAEAFF. The CDR3 region has the DNA TGTGCCAGCAGCAAAGAGGGGACAGGGGGCGGAGTTGAAGCTGAAGCTTTCTTT.

The genes are TRBV6-1 and TRBJ1-2; 7 bases are shared with TRBD1. Germline assignment: CDR1 MNHNS and CDR2 SASEGT. V lost 4 bases to trimming and J lost 4 bases; unmatched junction nucleotides: 15. This CDR3 has 17 amino acids. The CDR3 spells CASSAYPDRVSRYGYTF. CDR3 bases: TGTGCCAGCAGTGCCTACCCCGACAGGGTATCCCGCTATGGCTACACCTTC.